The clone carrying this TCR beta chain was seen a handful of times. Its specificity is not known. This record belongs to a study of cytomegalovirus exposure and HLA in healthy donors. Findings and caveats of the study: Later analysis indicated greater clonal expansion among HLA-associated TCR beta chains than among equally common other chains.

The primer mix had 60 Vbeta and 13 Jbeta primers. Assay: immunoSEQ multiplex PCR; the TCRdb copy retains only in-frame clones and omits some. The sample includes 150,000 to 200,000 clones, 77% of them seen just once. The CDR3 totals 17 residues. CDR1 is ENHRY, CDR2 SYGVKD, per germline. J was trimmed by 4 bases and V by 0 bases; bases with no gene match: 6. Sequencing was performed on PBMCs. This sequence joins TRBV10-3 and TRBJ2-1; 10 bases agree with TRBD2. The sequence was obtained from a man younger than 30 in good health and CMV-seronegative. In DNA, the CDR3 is TGTGCCATCAGTGAGTCGGGTAGCGGGGGGTCTTACAATGAGCAGTTCTTC. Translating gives CAISESGSGGSYNEQFF.